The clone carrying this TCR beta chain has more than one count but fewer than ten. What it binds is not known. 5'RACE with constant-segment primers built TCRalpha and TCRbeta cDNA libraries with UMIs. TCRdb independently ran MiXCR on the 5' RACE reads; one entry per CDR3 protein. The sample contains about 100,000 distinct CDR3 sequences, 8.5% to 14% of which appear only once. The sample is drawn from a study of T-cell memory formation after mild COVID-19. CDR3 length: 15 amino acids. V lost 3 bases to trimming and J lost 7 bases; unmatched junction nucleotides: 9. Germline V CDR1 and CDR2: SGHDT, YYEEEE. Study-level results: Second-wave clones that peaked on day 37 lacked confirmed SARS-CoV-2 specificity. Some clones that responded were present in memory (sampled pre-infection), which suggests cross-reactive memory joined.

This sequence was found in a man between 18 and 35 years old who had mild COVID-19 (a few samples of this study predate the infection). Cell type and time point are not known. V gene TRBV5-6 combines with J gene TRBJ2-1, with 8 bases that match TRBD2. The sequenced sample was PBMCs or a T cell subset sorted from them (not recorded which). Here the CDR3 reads CASSYGGGPRNEQFF. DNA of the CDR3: TGTGCCAGCAGCTACGGGGGGGGGCCGAGGAATGAGCAGTTCTTC. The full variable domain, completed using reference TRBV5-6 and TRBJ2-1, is DAGVTQSPTHLIKTRGQQVTLRCSPKSGHDTVSWYQQALGQGPQFIFQYYEEEERQRGNFPDRFSGHQFPNYSSELNVNALLLGDSALYLCASSYGGGPRNEQFFGPGTRLTVL.